These 18 T cell receptor beta chains originate from one sample sequenced in a study of cytomegalovirus exposure and HLA in healthy donors (dated by TCRdb to the late 2010s). The library was obtained by the immunoSEQ multiplex PCR assay. A mixture of 60 forward primers for TCR Vbeta segments and 13 reverse primers for TCR Jbeta segments was used in the multiplex PCR. In its TCRdb copy, this immuneACCESS table keeps in-frame sequences only and misses some clones. Where compared with another copy, unresolved V genes explain less than half of these, and the others have no known cause. The sample has some 180,000 clones on record, less than 90% of them singletons. The ten largest clones capture about 0.21% of the sample. The sample was PBMCs. The receptors derive from a girl under two years old in good health and CMV-seronegative.

The V gene is TRBV7-9, the J gene TRBJ2-7; TRBD1 matches 12 bases. The CDR3 contains 18 residues. Germline V gene sequence: CDR1 SEHNR, CDR2 FQNEAQ (reference sequence). J was trimmed by 6 bases and V by 1 base; bases with no gene match: 13. In DNA, the CDR3 is TGTGCCAGCAGCTTAGGCTCCGGGTTAGGGGACAGGGGGCTCGAGCAGTACTTC. It codes for CASSLGSGLGDRGLEQYF.

The chain couples TRBV19 to TRBJ2-5, with 13 bases lining up with TRBD2. The ends lost 3 bases at V and 5 bases at J; junction bases unmatched: 12. Germline values: CDR1 LNHDA, CDR2 SQIVND (reference sequence). This CDR3 is 18 amino acids long. For the CDR3, the DNA is TGTGCCAGTAGTATCCTAGGACTAGCGGGAGACGCCCGGGAGACCCAGTACTTC. This translates into CASSILGLAGDARETQYF. Based on the CDR3 plus reference TRBV19 and TRBJ2-5, the full variable domain is DGGITQSPKYLFRKEGQNVTLSCEQNLNHDAMYWYRQDPGQGLRLIYYSQIVNDFQKGDIAEGYSVSREKKESFPLTVTSAQKNPTAFYLCASSILGLAGDARETQYFGPGTRLLVL.

The chain is built from TRBV5-1 and TRBJ1-1, with a weak D call TRBD1 (5 bases). This CDR3 contains 16 residues. Germline V gives CDR1 SGHRS, CDR2 YFSETQ. Trimming cost V 2 bases and J 3 bases, with 17 bases left between them. The CDR3 loop is CASSFFPTVRDTEAFF. The CDR3 nucleotides read TGCGCCAGCAGCTTTTTCCCGACAGTCAGGGACACTGAAGCTTTCTTT.

The rearrangement uses TRBV27 and TRBJ1-2; weak D call: TRBD1 (6 bases). Germline loops: CDR1 MNHEY, CDR2 SMNVEV (reference sequence). This CDR3 is built from 15 residues. Trimming removed 5 bases at V and 7 bases at J, with 20 bases between. The CDR3 DNA reads TGTGCCAGCAGTCTGGACAGAAGCCGTGTCTCTGGCTACACCTTC. Amino acid sequence: CASSLDRSRVSGYTF.

This chain joins TRBV14 and TRBJ1-1, with unresolved D. The V and J ends lost 2 bases and 1 base respectively, with 8 bases between them. Germline assignment: CDR1 SGHDN and CDR2 FVKESK. CDR3 length: 14 residues. The CDR3, as DNA: TGTGCCAGCAGCCAATATCAGGAGAACACTGAAGCTTTCTTT. Encoded protein: CASSQYQENTEAFF. Complete variable domain (other parts from reference TRBV14 and TRBJ1-1): EAGVTQFPSHSVIEKGQTVTLRCDPISGHDNLYWYRRVMGKEIKFLLHFVKESKQDESGMPNNRFLAERTGGTYSTLKVQPAELEDSGVYFCASSQYQENTEAFFGQGTRLTVV.

The chain uses TRBV13 and TRBJ1-2, with D perhaps matching TRBD1 (5 bases). V lost 1 base and J 6 bases, leaving 9 bases between the germline ends. Germline V gene data show CDR1 as PRHDT and CDR2 as FYEKMQ (reference sequence). The CDR3 loop spans 13 amino acids. For the CDR3, the DNA is TGTGCCAGCAGCTTAGTTGGGGCCGATGGCTACACCTTC. Translated: CASSLVGADGYTF.

The rearrangement uses TRBV5-1 and TRBJ1-1, with D hard to call. The V gene lost 4 bases and the J gene lost 1 base, with 11 bases spanning the gap. The CDR3 runs 14 residues. The germline V gene encodes CDR1 SGHRS and CDR2 YFSETQ. The CDR3 region is CASSHSDRNTEAFF. CDR3 nucleotide sequence: TGCGCCAGCAGCCACTCCGATAGGAACACTGAAGCTTTCTTT.

This chain uses TRBV4-1 with TRBJ2-5, with D perhaps matching TRBD2 (7 bases). The V gene lost 0 bases and the J gene lost 8 bases, with 19 bases spanning the gap. This CDR3 region has 16 residues. Germline-derived CDR1 and CDR2 are MGHRA and YSYEKL. CDR3 sequence (DNA): TGCGCCAGCAGCCAAGATCATGGGGGGGCGGTAGCCACCCAGTACTTC. Its translation: CASSQDHGGAVATQYF.

V gene TRBV5-1 combines with J gene TRBJ2-3; TRBD1 aligns across 7 bases. The V segment lost 2 bases and the J segment 2 bases; nucleotides outside the gene matches: 8. The CDR3 totals 16 residues. Looked up from germline, CDR1 is SGHRS and CDR2 is YFSETQ. The CDR3 nucleotides read TGCGCCAGCAGCTTCTTAGGACAGGCCGCCACAGATACGCAGTATTTT. It translates to CASSFLGQAATDTQYF.

The chain couples TRBV4-1 to TRBJ1-1, with D unclear. The germline V gene encodes CDR1 MGHRA and CDR2 YSYEKL. V was cut by 0 bases and J by 0 bases, with 8 bases left in between. The length of the CDR3 is 15 residues. In nucleotides, the CDR3 is TGCGCCAGCAGCCAAGAGGTCCAGATGAACACTGAAGCTTTCTTT. It is translated as CASSQEVQMNTEAFF.

The chain links TRBV5-1 to TRBJ2-7; a possible D gene is TRBD2 (7 bases). V was pared by 0 bases and J by 4 bases, with 17 bases between. Germline V gene lookup returns CDR1 SGHRS and CDR2 YFSETQ. CDR3 length equals 16 residues. The CDR3: CASSLVTSRGQYEQYF. The DNA of the CDR3 is TGCGCCAGCAGCTTGGTGACTAGCCGGGGGCAATACGAGCAGTACTTC.

The chain carries TRBV5-1 and TRBJ1-1; D is undetermined. The CDR3 is 14 residues long. Germline V CDR1 and CDR2: SGHRS, YFSETQ. V lost 4 bases and J 3 bases, leaving 13 bases between the germline ends. The CDR3 bases are TGCGCCAGCAGCACGGCGGGGAGGGACACTGAAGCTTTCTTT. Its protein is CASSTAGRDTEAFF. The whole variable domain, remainder taken from reference TRBV5-1 and TRBJ1-1, is KAGVTQTPRYLIKTRGQQVTLSCSPISGHRSVSWYQQTPGQGLQFLFEYFSETQRNKGNFPGRFSGRQFSNSRSEMNVSTLELGDSALYLCASSTAGRDTEAFFGQGTRLTVV.

The V call is TRBV2, the J call TRBJ2-1; D gene uncertain. This CDR3 spans 14 amino acids. Per the germline V gene, CDR1 is SNHLY and CDR2 is FYNNEI. V was cut by 7 bases and J by 0 bases, with 10 bases left in between. The CDR3 loop reads CASNTQSSYNEQFF. Here the CDR3 DNA reads TGTGCCAGCAACACGCAAAGCTCCTACAATGAGCAGTTCTTC.

A single count supports this clone. The genes are TRBV6-1 and TRBJ2-5; 10 bases fit TRBD1. CDR3 size: 15 residues. V was clipped by 1 base and J by 5 bases; unmatched bases: 4. CDR1 and CDR2 (germline): MNHNS, SASEGT. The CDR3 DNA is TGTGCCAGCAGTGAAGGACAGGGGGCCGGGGAGACCCAGTACTTC. This codes for CASSEGQGAGETQYF.

The V call is TRBV6-1, the J call TRBJ2-1; D uncertain. Trimming took 7 bases from V and 0 from J, leaving 10 bases between them. Germline V gives CDR1 MNHNS, CDR2 SASEGT. The CDR3 runs 14 residues. The CDR3 spells CASTISFSYNEQFF. CDR3 DNA: TGTGCCAGCACTATATCCTTCTCCTACAATGAGCAGTTCTTC.

The chain uses TRBV7-3 and TRBJ2-5; 15 bases line up with TRBD2. V lost 5 bases, J lost 3 bases, and 10 bases stayed unmatched. CDR1 is SGHTA and CDR2 is FQGTGA in the germline V gene. This CDR3 has 18 residues. As DNA, the CDR3 is TGTGCCAGCAGCCCACGGACTAGCGGGAGGGGCTTGGAAGAGACCCAGTACTTC. This translates into CASSPRTSGRGLEETQYF.

With respect to this clone: The sample contains more than one DNA sequence encoding this CDR3. The rearrangement uses TRBV6-5 and TRBJ2-1; tentative D call: TRBD2 (6 bases). The germline gives CDR1 MNHEY, CDR2 SVGAGI. The CDR3 is 12 amino acids. V lost 2 bases to trimming and J lost 8 bases, with 7 bases between them. The CDR3 region has the DNA TGTGCCAGCAGTTACGGCGGGGATGAGCAGTTCTTC. It codes for CASSYGGDEQFF.

This clone was counted once. The rearrangement links TRBV4-1 to TRBJ1-2; D ambiguous. The germline V gene has CDR1 MGHRA and CDR2 YSYEKL. Trimming left V 2 bases short and J 3 bases short, with 13 bases between. This CDR3 is built from 15 residues. CDR3 amino acids: CASSQIPTGYYGYTF. The CDR3, as DNA: TGCGCCAGCAGCCAAATCCCGACGGGTTACTATGGCTACACCTTC.